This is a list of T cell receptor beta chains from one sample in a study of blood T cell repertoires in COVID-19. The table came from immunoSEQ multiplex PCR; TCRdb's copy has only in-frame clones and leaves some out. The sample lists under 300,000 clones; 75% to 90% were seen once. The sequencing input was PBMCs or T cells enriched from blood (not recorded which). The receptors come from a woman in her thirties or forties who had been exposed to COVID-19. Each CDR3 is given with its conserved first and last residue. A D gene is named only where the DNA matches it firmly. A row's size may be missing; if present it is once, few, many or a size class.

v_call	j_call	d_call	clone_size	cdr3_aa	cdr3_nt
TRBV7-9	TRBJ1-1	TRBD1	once	CASSFSTGGKGAEAFF	TGTGCCAGCAGCTTCTCCACAGGGGGCAAAGGGGCTGAAGCTTTCTTT
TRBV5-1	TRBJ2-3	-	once	CASSRSTGTTDTQYF	TGCGCCAGCAGCCGGTCTACAGGGACCACAGATACGCAGTATTTT
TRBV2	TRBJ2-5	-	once	CASRGTLQETQYF	TGTGCCAGCAGGGGCACGCTCCAAGAGACCCAGTACTTC
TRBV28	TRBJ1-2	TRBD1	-	CASNQRGRGGYTF	TGTGCCAGCAATCAAAGGGGGCGAGGTGGCTACACCTTC
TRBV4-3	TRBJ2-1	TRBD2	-	CASSPLQRGGFGNEQFF	TGCGCCAGCAGCCCCTTACAGCGGGGAGGATTTGGGAATGAGCAGTTCTTC
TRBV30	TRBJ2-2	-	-	CAWSGLPGQNTGELFF	TGTGCCTGGAGTGGCCTTCCGGGACAGAACACCGGGGAGCTGTTTTTT
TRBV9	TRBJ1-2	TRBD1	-	CASSWGQDGPDGYTF	TGTGCCAGCAGCTGGGGACAGGATGGACCGGACGGCTACACCTTC
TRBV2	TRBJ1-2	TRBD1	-	CASRKTGVTYGYTF	TGTGCCAGCAGGAAGACAGGGGTGACTTATGGCTACACCTTC
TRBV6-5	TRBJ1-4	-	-	CASSSVWTNEKLFF	TGTGCCAGCAGTTCGGTCTGGACTAATGAAAAACTGTTTTTT
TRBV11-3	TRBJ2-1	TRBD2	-	CASSPSGTSGAQEQFF	TGTGCCAGCAGCCCGTCAGGGACTAGCGGTGCCCAGGAGCAGTTCTTC
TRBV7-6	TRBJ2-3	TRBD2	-	CASVESGTSGGVRTDTQYF	TGTGCCAGCGTCGAATCCGGGACTAGCGGGGGTGTCCGCACAGATACGCAGTATTTT
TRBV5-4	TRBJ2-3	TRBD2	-	CASSRPGLAATDTQYF	TGTGCCAGCAGCCGTCCGGGACTAGCGGCTACCGATACGCAGTATTTT
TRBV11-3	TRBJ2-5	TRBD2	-	CASSHPGGEETQYF	TGTGCCAGCAGCCACCCCGGGGGGGAAGAGACCCAGTACTTC
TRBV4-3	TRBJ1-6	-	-	CASSQVDNPNSPLHF	TGCGCCAGCAGCCAAGTGGACAACCCTAATTCACCCCTCCACTTT
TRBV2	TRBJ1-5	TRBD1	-	CASSFTGGSNQPQHF	TGTGCCAGCAGTTTTACAGGGGGTAGCAATCAGCCCCAGCATTTT
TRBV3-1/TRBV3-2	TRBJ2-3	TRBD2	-	CASSQEWGLLTDTQYF	TGTGCCAGCAGCCAAGAATGGGGACTACTCACAGATACGCAGTATTTT
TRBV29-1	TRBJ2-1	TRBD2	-	CSAQTGTRGYNEQFF	TGCAGCGCTCAAACCGGGACTAGAGGTTACAATGAGCAGTTCTTC
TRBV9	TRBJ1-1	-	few	CASSVGGSAEAFF	TGTGCCAGCAGCGTAGGAGGGTCCGCGGAAGCTTTCTTT
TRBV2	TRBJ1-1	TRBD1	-	CASSEAHPDYRGTQAFF	TGTGCCAGCAGTGAAGCCCACCCTGACTACAGGGGAACGCAAGCTTTCTTT
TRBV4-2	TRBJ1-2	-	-	CASSQETGLLTSYTF	TGTGCCAGCAGCCAAGAGACAGGCCTACTTACCAGCTACACCTTC
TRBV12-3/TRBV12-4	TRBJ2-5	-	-	CASRSPLSETQYF	TGTGCCAGCAGATCCCCTCTTTCAGAGACCCAGTACTTC
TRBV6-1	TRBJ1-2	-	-	CASSEVGQFYGYTF	TGTGCCAGCAGTGAAGTTGGGCAGTTCTATGGCTACACCTTC
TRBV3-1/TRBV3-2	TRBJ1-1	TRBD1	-	CASARQGGTEAFF	TGTGCCTCGGCGCGGCAGGGGGGCACTGAAGCTTTCTTT
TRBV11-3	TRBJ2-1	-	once	CASSFPYNEQFF	TGTGCCAGCAGCTTTCCGTACAATGAGCAGTTCTTC
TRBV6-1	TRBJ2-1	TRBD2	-	CASSEVGLAVVASSYNEQFF	TGTGCCAGCAGTGAAGTGGGACTAGCAGTGGTGGCCAGCTCCTACAATGAGCAGTTCTTC
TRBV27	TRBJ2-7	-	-	CASSLGVGRDYEQYF	TGTGCCAGCAGTTTAGGGGTCGGCAGGGACTACGAGCAGTACTTC
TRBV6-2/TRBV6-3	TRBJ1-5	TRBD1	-	CASSYDDRGRIYSNQPQHF	TGTGCCAGCAGTTACGATGACAGGGGTCGTATCTATAGCAATCAGCCCCAGCATTTT
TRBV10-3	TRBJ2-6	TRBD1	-	CAISEAETGLGANVLTF	TGTGCCATCAGTGAAGCAGAGACAGGGCTTGGGGCCAACGTCCTGACTTTC
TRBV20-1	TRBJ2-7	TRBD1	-	CSASYRGSYEQYF	TGCAGTGCTAGTTACAGGGGCTCCTACGAGCAGTACTTC
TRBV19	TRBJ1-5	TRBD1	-	CASTPSPGTEKNQPQHF	TGTGCCAGTACCCCTTCCCCCGGGACAGAGAAAAATCAGCCCCAGCATTTT
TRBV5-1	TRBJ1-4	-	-	CASSLGSGNEKLFF	TGTGCCAGCAGCTTGGGGAGCGGGAATGAAAAACTGTTTTTT
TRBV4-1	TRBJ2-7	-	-	CASSPRMAGYDYEQYF	TGCGCCAGCAGCCCAAGGATGGCAGGATACGATTACGAGCAGTACTTC
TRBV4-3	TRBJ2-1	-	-	CASSLRDSSYNEQFF	TGCGCCAGCAGCCTCCGAGACAGCTCCTACAATGAGCAGTTCTTC
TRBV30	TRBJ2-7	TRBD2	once	CAWMGGGSSYEQYF	TGTGCCTGGATGGGCGGGGGGAGCTCCTACGAGCAGTACTTC
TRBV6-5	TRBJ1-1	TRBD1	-	CASSPGTAVKTQAFF	TGTGCCAGCAGCCCCGGGACAGCCGTTAAGACCCAAGCTTTCTTT
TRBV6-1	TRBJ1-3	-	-	CASSEPRFSGNTIYF	TGTGCCAGCAGTGAACCCCGGTTCTCTGGAAACACCATATATTTT
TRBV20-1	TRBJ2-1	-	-	CSASKLNEQFF	TGCAGTGCTAGTAAACTCAATGAGCAGTTCTTC
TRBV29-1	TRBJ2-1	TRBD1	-	CSVDIGTGVRNEQFF	TGCAGCGTTGATATAGGGACAGGGGTTCGCAATGAGCAGTTCTTC
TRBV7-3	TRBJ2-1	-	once	CASSSRTEKQFF	TGTGCCAGCAGCTCCCGGACAGAAAAGCAGTTCTTC
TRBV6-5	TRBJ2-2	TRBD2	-	CASTREGGTGELFF	TGTGCCAGCACCCGGGAGGGCGGAACCGGGGAGCTGTTTTTT
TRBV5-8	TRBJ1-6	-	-	CASRLGGSSPLHF	TGTGCCAGCAGGCTAGGGGGTAGCTCACCCCTCCACTTT
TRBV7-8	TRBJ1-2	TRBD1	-	CASSTRTGGPNYGYTF	TGTGCCAGCAGCACGAGGACAGGGGGCCCAAACTATGGCTACACCTTC
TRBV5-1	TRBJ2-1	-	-	CASSLYWEGGNEQFF	TGCGCCAGCAGCTTGTATTGGGAAGGGGGAAATGAGCAGTTCTTC
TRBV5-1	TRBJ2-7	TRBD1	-	CASSRGTELYEQYF	TGCGCCAGCAGCAGGGGGACAGAACTCTACGAGCAGTACTTC
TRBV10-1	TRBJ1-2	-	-	CASSESGQYYGYTF	TGCGCCAGCAGTGAGTCTGGGCAGTATTATGGCTACACCTTC
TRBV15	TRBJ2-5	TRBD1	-	CATSREDRGEKTQYF	TGTGCCACCAGCAGAGAGGACAGGGGGGAAAAGACCCAGTACTTC
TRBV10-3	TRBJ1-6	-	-	CAISELPEADSPLHF	TGTGCCATCAGTGAGCTCCCAGAGGCGGATTCACCCCTCCACTTT
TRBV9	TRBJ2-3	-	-	CASSVDVASTDTQYF	TGTGCCAGCAGCGTAGATGTGGCTAGCACAGATACGCAGTATTTT
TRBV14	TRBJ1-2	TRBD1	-	CASPAPDRGRCGYTF	TGTGCCAGTCCAGCCCCGGACAGGGGTCGTTGCGGCTACACCTTC